The 4 T cell receptor beta chains below all came from one sample that was sequenced in a study of shared clonotypes between healthy human individuals (dated by TCRdb to 2018 to 2021). The library was built by means of the immunoSEQ multiplex PCR assay. The immuneACCESS repertoire file appears here via TCRdb, limited to in-frame rearrangements. These files lack a portion of the clones; in checked studies, under half of the deficit traces to unresolved V genes, and the cause of the others is not known. The sample yields 1,500,000 or so clones; less than 99% were counted once. Around 0.38% of the sample rests with the top ten. The sample consisted of naive CD4+ T cells sorted from blood. What the cell subset or site label conveys for this sample: CD45RA+ positively selected. All receptors derive from a man aged 25 to 40 in good health.

CDR3 sequence (DNA): TGTGCCAGCAGTTCCCCTCAGGTGGCGGATCAGCCCCAGCATTTT. Its translation: CASSSPQVADQPQHF. The genes are TRBV28 and TRBJ1-5; D is uncertain. CDR3 length: 15 amino acids. The V gene lost 4 bases and the J gene lost 5 bases, with 15 bases spanning the gap. CDR1 and CDR2 (germline): MDHEN, SYDVKM.

The chain is built from TRBV7-9 and TRBJ1-4; TRBD1 matches at 9 bases. The V segment lost 2 bases and the J segment 5 bases; nucleotides outside the gene matches: 6. The germline V gene has CDR1 SEHNR and CDR2 FQNEAQ (reference sequence). There are 16 residues in the CDR3. The CDR3 coding sequence is TGTGCCAGCAGCTTAAAGCTGACAGGGGGGAATGAAAAACTGTTTTTT. It yields the protein CASSLKLTGGNEKLFF.

The V gene is TRBV27, the J gene TRBJ2-2; unclear D gene. This CDR3 is 12 amino acids long. Trimming took 1 base from V and 6 from J, leaving 3 bases between them. Germline assignment: CDR1 MNHEY and CDR2 SMNVEV (reference sequence). The CDR3 coding sequence is TGTGCCAGCAGTTTATATCCCGGGGAGCTGTTTTTT. This encodes CASSLYPGELFF.

The rearrangement uses TRBV5-1 and TRBJ2-1, with 11 bases identical to TRBD2. The CDR3 is 15 amino acids. The germline V gene has CDR1 SGHRS and CDR2 YFSETQ. The V segment lost 3 bases and the J segment 5 bases; nucleotides outside the gene matches: 4. The CDR3 region has the DNA TGCGCCAGCAGCTGGGGACTAGCGGACAACAATGAGCAGTTCTTC. Its translation: CASSWGLADNNEQFF.